This is a list of T cell receptor beta chains from one sample in a study of T cell repertoires in cytomegalovirus infection. These receptors' targets are unknown. One entry per CDR3 protein results from TCRdb running MiXCR on the reads. The data hold about 340,000 distinct CDR3 sequences, with under 35% observed a single time. The specimen comprised cultured PBMCs, sampled from culture after CMV antigen stimulation. These TCRs come from a human donor in good health (CMV status not recorded). Some clones in this sample may be carry-over from other donors' samples. Each CDR3 is given with its conserved first and last residue. Each record gives: D gene, V gene, J gene, CDR3 protein. The D gene is left open where the match is weak.

-,TRBV7-3,TRBJ2-7,CASSLGTNSDYEQYF
-,TRBV3-1,TRBJ2-7,CASSQSGVTYYEQYF
TRBD1,TRBV10-3,TRBJ2-2,CAIRSDRVVTGELFF
-,TRBV14,TRBJ2-1,CASSQPGRGRKNEQFF
-,TRBV12-3/TRBV12-4,TRBJ2-5,CASSLPYRQETQYF
-,TRBV20-1,TRBJ2-7,CSLGGSYEQYF
TRBD1,TRBV3-1,TRBJ2-6,CASSHRQGLGANVLTF
TRBD1,TRBV6-1,TRBJ1-4,CASRRQGASEKLFF
TRBD1,TRBV19,TRBJ1-4,CASSMGQATHEKLFF
-,TRBV20-1,TRBJ1-2,CSASDKGAYSANYGYTF
-,TRBV6-2/TRBV6-3,TRBJ1-1,CASSYRRTENTEAFF
TRBD2,TRBV12-3/TRBV12-4,TRBJ2-7,CASRTGTTAYEQYF
TRBD1,TRBV5-4,TRBJ1-1,CASSFGTGLGEAFF
-,TRBV7-9,TRBJ2-1,CASSLVGRGLSDEQFF
-,TRBV12-3/TRBV12-4,TRBJ2-1,CASSFTPLGGDEQFF
TRBD2,TRBV20-1,TRBJ2-7,CSAREPSGGVREQYF
TRBD2,TRBV4-1,TRBJ2-3,CASSQDTSGVTDTQYF
TRBD1,TRBV19,TRBJ1-1,CASSIAGTGETEAFF
-,TRBV12-3/TRBV12-4,TRBJ1-3,CASTQTGSPGNTIYF
-,TRBV6-1,TRBJ1-3,CASCWGDTRNTIYF
TRBD1,TRBV7-2,TRBJ2-7,CASSYSRGISYEQYF
-,TRBV18,TRBJ1-3,CASSAQAQRSGNTIYF
-,TRBV7-9,TRBJ2-2,CASSRQPMWTGELFF
-,TRBV7-8,TRBJ2-3,CASSWGLIIGTDTQYF
-,TRBV7-9,TRBJ1-4,CASSLGASPNEKLFF
TRBD1,TRBV7-2,TRBJ2-7,CASRDRGHEQYF
-,TRBV11-3,TRBJ2-3,CASSADGLSADTQYF
TRBD1,TRBV18,TRBJ1-1,CASSTGKGPNTEAFF
TRBD1,TRBV2,TRBJ2-7,CASGQGAWEQYF
-,TRBV10-2,TRBJ2-7,CASSESHQAFSGEQYF
-,TRBV11-2,TRBJ2-4,CASSVRNGSRAKNIQYF
-,TRBV7-2,TRBJ1-3,CASSLTGIGNTIYF
-,TRBV7-9,TRBJ2-1,CASSQRGARTNNEQFF
-,TRBV7-8,TRBJ2-1,CASSLGQLSLGGHEQFF
TRBD1,TRBV19,TRBJ2-7,CASSPGDSETYEQYF
TRBD1,TRBV7-7,TRBJ2-3,CASSLGQGDADTQYF
-,TRBV7-2,TRBJ2-5,CASSRWGETQYF
TRBD1,TRBV2,TRBJ1-2,CASSVTGGDDGYTF
TRBD2,TRBV19,TRBJ2-1,CASNREGYEQFF
-,TRBV7-3,TRBJ2-2,CASSLDGSRELFF
-,TRBV20-1,TRBJ1-5,CSAGGGVGQPQHF
-,TRBV7-6,TRBJ2-1,CASSLAEDSYNEQFF
-,TRBV7-2,TRBJ1-3,CASSLAPTLSGNTIYF
TRBD1,TRBV28,TRBJ2-7,CASSSPGQVAYEQYF
TRBD1,TRBV5-6,TRBJ2-2,CASSPGQGGVRGTGELFF
-,TRBV7-9,TRBJ1-4,CASSPNGGLGEKLFF
-,TRBV28,TRBJ2-1,CASSSAGEGSYNEQFF
-,TRBV18,TRBJ2-1,CASSPPARLNEQFF
TRBD2,TRBV7-9,TRBJ2-5,CASSPAGQTQETQYF
-,TRBV7-8,TRBJ1-2,CASSLGGLRGGYTF
TRBD2,TRBV5-6,TRBJ2-3,CASSLVALAGGADTQYF
TRBD2,TRBV20-1,TRBJ2-1,CSARGLAGSSYNEQFF
TRBD1,TRBV11-2,TRBJ2-7,CASSLGQGVTYEQYF
TRBD1,TRBV27,TRBJ2-7,CASSPQGARTYEQYF
-,TRBV10-3,TRBJ2-7,CAISDSTGSYEQYF